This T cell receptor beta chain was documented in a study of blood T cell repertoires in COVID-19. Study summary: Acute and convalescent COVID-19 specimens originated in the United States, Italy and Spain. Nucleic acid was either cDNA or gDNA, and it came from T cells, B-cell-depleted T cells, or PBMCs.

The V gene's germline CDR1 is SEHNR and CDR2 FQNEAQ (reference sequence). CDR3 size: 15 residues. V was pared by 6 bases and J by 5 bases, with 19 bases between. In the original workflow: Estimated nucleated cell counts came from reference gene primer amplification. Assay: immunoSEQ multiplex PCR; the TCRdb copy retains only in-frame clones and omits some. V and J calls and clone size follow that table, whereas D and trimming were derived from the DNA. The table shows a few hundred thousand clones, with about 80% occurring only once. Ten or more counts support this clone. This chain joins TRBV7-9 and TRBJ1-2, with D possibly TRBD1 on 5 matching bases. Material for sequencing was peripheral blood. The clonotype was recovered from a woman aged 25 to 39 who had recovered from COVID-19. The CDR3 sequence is CASSRSGGVAYGYTF. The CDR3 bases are TGTGCCAGCAGTCGTTCGGGGGGAGTGGCATATGGCTACACCTTC.